The clone carrying this T cell receptor beta chain showed up just a few times. This CDR3 comprises 16 residues. The germline V gene has CDR1 MNHEY and CDR2 SMNVEV (reference sequence). V trimming: 5 bases; J trimming: 4 bases; junction bases outside the gene matches: 9. 13 Jbeta primers and 60 Vbeta primers were used for the PCR. Profiled with immunoSEQ multiplex PCR; TCRdb holds only in-frame clones, not every one. This sample yields approximately 170,000 clones, of which approximately 79% are seen a single time; roughly 1.5% belongs to the top ten. This entry is derived from a study of cytomegalovirus exposure and HLA in healthy donors. About the research overall: There were 100 million to 130 million unique TCR beta sequences, drawn from about 200 million T cells, in an earlier analysis.

The chain couples TRBV27 to TRBJ2-1; 9 nucleotides align to TRBD1. This TCR derives from a young woman in good health and CMV-seronegative. The material sequenced was PBMCs. CDR3 loop: CASSMRDREEYNEQFF. CDR3 nucleotide sequence: TGTGCCAGCAGTATGCGGGACAGGGAGGAATACAATGAGCAGTTCTTC.